Sequencing of this T cell receptor beta chain was carried out in a study of T-cell memory formation after mild COVID-19. Study-level results: Pre-infection memory carried some responding clones, suggesting that cross-reactive memory joined. Later expanders leaned CD4+, whereas clones that contracted between day 15 and 85 were balanced CD4/CD8.

This clonotype was seen a few times. Its antigen is still unknown. TCRdb used MiXCR to reprocess the 5' RACE reads, holding one entry per CDR3 protein. The data contain under 600,000 distinct CDR3 sequences, about 20% of them seen just once; the ten biggest clones take up roughly 8.1%. The sequenced sample consisted of PBMCs or a T cell subset sorted from them (not recorded which). This clonotype originated in an adult woman who had mild COVID-19 (a few samples of this study predate the infection). Cell type and time point are not known.

The CDR3 DNA follows: TGTGCCAGCAGTGTGGACAGGGTGCGTTCACCCCTCCACTTT. It translates to CASSVDRVRSPLHF. The V and J genes are TRBV2 and TRBJ1-6, with 8 bases that match TRBD1. This CDR3 spans 14 amino acids. V lost 4 bases and J lost 9; bases outside the gene matches: 5. The germline CDR1 and CDR2 sequences are SNHLY and FYNNEI.